This TCR beta chain was documented in a study of T cells in Graves' hyperthyroidism and ophthalmopathy. Study outcomes and limitations: Most expanded thyroid clonotypes above 0.001 also appeared in blood.

RNA transcripts yielded amplified TCR beta CDR3 regions. The HTBI set primed first-round TCR CDR3 RT-PCR. TCRdb re-called the multiplex PCR reads through MiXCR, storing one row per CDR3 protein. The sample shows 500,000 to 650,000 distinct CDR3 sequences, 20% of them seen only once. This clonotype was found many times. As yet, its antigen is unknown. The CDR3 has 15 amino acids. CDR1 SEHNR and CDR2 FQNEAQ come from the germline V gene (reference sequence). Trimming left V 3 bases short and J 0 bases short, with 12 bases between. The V gene is TRBV7-9, the J gene TRBJ2-7, with D possibly called TRBD1 or TRBD2 (5 bases each). The specimen was blood. The sequence derives from a man in his forties with Graves' ophthalmopathy. The CDR3 coding sequence is TGTGCCAGCAGCTTGTCCGGGACGGGCTCCTACGAGCAGTACTTC. This gives the protein CASSLSGTGSYEQYF. Together with reference TRBV7-9 and TRBJ2-7, the CDR3 gives the full variable domain: DTGVSQNPRHKITKRGQNVTFRCDPISEHNRLYWYRQTLGQGPEFLTYFQNEAQLEKSRLLSDRFSAERPKGSFSTLEIQRTEQGDSAMYLCASSLSGTGSYEQYFGPGTRLTVT.